This T cell receptor beta chain was captured in a study of blood T cell repertoires in COVID-19. Study at large: Both acute and convalescent COVID-19 samples were obtained from the United States, Italy and Spain.

Germline V CDR1 and CDR2: GTSNPN, SVGIG (reference sequence). Trimming left V 0 bases short and J 5 bases short, with 10 bases between. There are 13 residues in the CDR3. Using immunoSEQ multiplex PCR, the repertoire was profiled, and TCRdb retains in-frame clones only, with some absent. The sample holds about 250,000 clones, 80% to 90% seen once. This clone was seen only once. Sequenced sample: peripheral blood. The origin of this receptor is a man between 40 and 49 years old with active or convalescent COVID-19. The chain has TRBV30 and TRBJ1-2, with D possibly being TRBD1 (5 bases). The CDR3 DNA reads TGTGCCTGGAGTGTAGGGGCGGAATATGGCTACACCTTC. Encoded protein: CAWSVGAEYGYTF.